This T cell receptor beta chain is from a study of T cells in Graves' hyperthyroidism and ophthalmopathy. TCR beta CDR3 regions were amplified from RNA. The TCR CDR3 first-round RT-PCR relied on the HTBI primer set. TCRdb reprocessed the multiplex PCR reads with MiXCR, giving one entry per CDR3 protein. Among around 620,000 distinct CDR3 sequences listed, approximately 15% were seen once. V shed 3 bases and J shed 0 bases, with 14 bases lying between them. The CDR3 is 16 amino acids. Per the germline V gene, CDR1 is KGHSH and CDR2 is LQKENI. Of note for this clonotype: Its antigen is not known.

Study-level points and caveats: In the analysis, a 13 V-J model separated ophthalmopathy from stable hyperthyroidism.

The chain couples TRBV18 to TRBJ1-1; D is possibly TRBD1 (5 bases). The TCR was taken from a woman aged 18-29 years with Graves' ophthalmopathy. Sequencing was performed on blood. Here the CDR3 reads CASSPWTGLMNTEAFF. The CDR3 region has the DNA TGTGCCAGCTCACCTTGGACGGGGCTAATGAACACTGAAGCTTTCTTT.